These 15 T cell receptor beta chains originate from one sample sequenced in a study of long-term antiretroviral therapy in people with HIV (dated by TCRdb to between 2021 and 2024). The immunoSEQ hsTCRB v3.0 assay was used at survey level resolution to sequence the TRB variable region. The clones in this table, taken by TCRdb from immuneACCESS, are in-frame only. Not every clone is retained; where verified, under half of the shortfall comes from an unresolved V gene, and the cause of the rest is unknown. A total of tens of thousands of clones appear in this sample, around 82% of them only once. The ten largest clones represent roughly 14% of the sample. Sequenced here: unsorted PBMCs, sampled 0.3 years after starting antiretroviral therapy. These receptors were collected from a young man with HIV.

The chain is built from TRBV29-1 and TRBJ2-3, with a possible D match to TRBD2 (5 bases). The V and J ends lost 0 bases and 2 bases respectively, with 12 bases between them. The germline CDR1 and CDR2 sequences are SQVTM and ANQGSEA. The CDR3 is 15 amino acids. CDR3 bases: TGCAGCGTTGAAGAAGGAGGCCGGTTCACAGATACGCAGTATTTT. Translating gives CSVEEGGRFTDTQYF.

The CDR3 DNA is TGTGCCAGCAGTCTTTACAATGAGCAGTTCTTC. Translating it yields CASSLYNEQFF. The chain employs TRBV6-6 and TRBJ2-1; no firm D call. The CDR3 extends over 11 amino acids. Germline V CDR1 and CDR2: MNHNY, SVGAGI (reference sequence). Trimming stripped 5 bases from V and 4 bases from J, with 3 bases between.

V is TRBV4-3 and J is TRBJ2-7; no definite D call. CDR3 size: 17 residues. Germline assignment: CDR1 LGHNA and CDR2 YSLEER. The ends were cut back, 0 bases at V and 2 bases at J, with 17 bases in the middle. CDR3 sequence reads: CASSQDNTADIPYEQYF. The CDR3 bases are TGCGCCAGCAGCCAAGATAACACGGCAGATATCCCCTACGAGCAGTACTTC.

The CDR3 sequence is CASSWGGQLNTEAFF. In DNA, the CDR3 is TGCGCCAGCAGCTGGGGGGGACAACTGAACACTGAAGCTTTCTTT. The rearrangement uses TRBV5-1 and TRBJ1-1; D possibly corresponds to TRBD1 (6 bases). The germline V gene encodes CDR1 SGHRS and CDR2 YFSETQ. The CDR3 spans 15 residues. Trimming took off 3 bases at V and 0 bases at J, with 12 bases between the two ends.

The rearrangement uses TRBV15 and TRBJ2-1, with D perhaps matching TRBD1 (5 bases). Germline CDR1 and CDR2: LNHNV and YYDKDF (reference sequence). This CDR3 has 15 residues. Trimming removed 5 bases from V and 3 bases from J, with 14 bases in between. In DNA, the CDR3 is TGTGCCACCAGCGTCCGGTGGGGCCTCTACAATGAGCAGTTCTTC. Residues: CATSVRWGLYNEQFF.

The rearrangement links TRBV28 to TRBJ2-2; TRBD2 matches at 10 bases. Losses at the gene ends were 5 bases for V and 3 bases for J; bases not matched to a gene: 12. Per the germline V gene, CDR1 is MDHEN and CDR2 is SYDVKM. The CDR3 runs 18 residues. The chain's CDR3 is CASSPLVPGLAYTGELFF. For the CDR3, the DNA is TGTGCCAGCAGTCCGCTAGTTCCGGGACTAGCGTACACCGGGGAGCTGTTTTTT.

This chain uses TRBV14 with TRBJ2-2, with unresolved D. V lost 4 bases and J 3 bases, leaving 9 bases between the germline ends. The germline gives CDR1 SGHDN, CDR2 FVKESK. The CDR3 runs to 14 residues. This CDR3 reads CASSPALHTGELFF. Written as DNA, the CDR3 is TGTGCCAGCAGCCCGGCGTTACACACCGGGGAGCTGTTTTTT.

The chain links TRBV5-1 to TRBJ2-3; D remains ambiguous. Trimming removed 7 bases from V and 6 bases from J, with 6 bases in between. The CDR3 is made up of 10 amino acids. The germline V gene encodes CDR1 SGHRS and CDR2 YFSETQ. The CDR3 DNA reads as TGCGCCAGCTTAGGGGATACGCAGTATTTT. Translating gives CASLGDTQYF.

This sequence joins TRBV18 and TRBJ2-5; 13 nucleotides line up with TRBD2. This CDR3 has 16 residues. V was pared by 3 bases and J by 2 bases, with 3 bases of the junction left unmatched. Per germline, CDR1 KGHSH and CDR2 LQKENI. In nucleotides, the CDR3 is TGTGCCAGCTCACCCTTACTAGCGGGAGGGCAAGAGACCCAGTACTTC. It is translated as CASSPLLAGGQETQYF.

The rearrangement uses TRBV18 and TRBJ2-5; 12 bases match TRBD2. Germline lookup yields CDR1 KGHSH and CDR2 LQKENI. CDR3 length equals 19 residues. V shed 3 bases, J shed 4 bases, and the junction held 15 bases outside the gene matches. The CDR3 loop reads CASSPLTSGRGLGIETQYF. In nucleotides, the CDR3 is TGTGCCAGCTCACCCCTGACTAGCGGGAGAGGGCTGGGGATAGAGACCCAGTACTTC.

CDR3 nucleotide sequence: TGTGCCAGCAGCTTGGCCCCTACAGGGGGCGAGAACTATGGCTACACCTTC. It specifies CASSLAPTGGENYGYTF. V is TRBV5-6 and J is TRBJ1-2; 9 bases are shared with TRBD1. Looked up from germline, CDR1 is SGHDT and CDR2 is YYEEEE. CDR3 length equals 17 residues. The V and J ends lost 0 bases and 2 bases, in that order; junction bases with no gene match: 8. Filled out from reference TRBV5-6 and TRBJ1-2, the complete variable domain reads DAGVTQSPTHLIKTRGQQVTLRCSPKSGHDTVSWYQQALGQGPQFIFQYYEEEERQRGNFPDRFSGHQFPNYSSELNVNALLLGDSALYLCASSLAPTGGENYGYTFGSGTRLTVV.

This chain joins TRBV30 and TRBJ2-7; TRBD2 agrees at 8 bases. V gave up 6 bases and J gave up 3 bases; unmatched junction bases: 13. The CDR3 totals 15 residues. CDR1 GTSNPN and CDR2 SVGIG come from the germline V gene (reference sequence). Written as DNA, the CDR3 is TGTGCCTGCACGGAGGGGCGGGGGGAAAACTACGAGCAGTACTTC. It specifies CACTEGRGENYEQYF.

In DNA, the CDR3 is TGCGCCAGCAGCCAATTGGGACTAGCGGATACGCAGTATTTT. Protein product: CASSQLGLADTQYF. The rearrangement uses TRBV4-1 and TRBJ2-3; 10 bases are shared with TRBD2. The CDR3 contains 14 residues. CDR1 is MGHRA and CDR2 is YSYEKL in the germline V gene. V trimming: 2 bases; J trimming: 6 bases; junction bases outside the gene matches: 2.

The chain combines TRBV29-1 with TRBJ2-1; D may be TRBD1 or TRBD2 (6 bases each). CDR1 and CDR2 from the germline V gene are SQVTM and ANQGSEA. V lost 4 bases and J 1 base, leaving 20 bases between the germline ends. There are 17 residues in the CDR3. The CDR3 reads CSVGVGGSEGSYNEQFF. Written as DNA, the CDR3 is TGCAGCGTTGGAGTAGGGGGGAGTGAAGGGTCCTACAATGAGCAGTTCTTC.

J is TRBJ1-6 and V is TRBV6-1, with unresolved D. Germline assignment: CDR1 MNHNS and CDR2 SASEGT. Deletions cut 2 bases from V and 8 bases from J, with 10 bases between. CDR3 size: 14 residues. The CDR3 is CASSETRRDSPLHF. Here the CDR3 DNA reads TGTGCCAGCAGTGAAACTCGGAGGGATTCACCCCTCCACTTT.